The 25 T cell receptor beta chains reported below all come from one sample, sequenced in a study of blood T cells in healthy people across ages. PCR was performed a second time for roughly 7 to 12 cycles using a sample-barcoded 5' primer and a J-beta primer mix. MiXCR, applied by TCRdb to the 5' RACE reads, yields one record per CDR3 protein. The sample shows roughly 800,000 distinct CDR3 sequences, more than 20% of them seen only once. These data are also associated with another study on T cells of mothers and their children.

The sample was blood. The source is a boy aged 10-17 years in good health.

The chain employs TRBV19 and TRBJ2-1; D might be TRBD1 or TRBD2, each matching 5 bases. This CDR3 is 12 amino acids long. The ends were cut back, 4 bases at V and 10 bases at J, with 11 bases in the middle. Germline CDR1 LNHDA, CDR2 SQIVND (reference sequence). The CDR3 DNA reads TGTGCCAGTAGTACCCTTGGGGGAGAGCAGTTCTTC. It specifies CASSTLGGEQFF.

The gene calls are TRBV5-1 and TRBJ1-5, with 9 bases lining up with TRBD1. Losses at the gene ends were 4 bases for V and 7 bases for J; bases not matched to a gene: 6. This CDR3 is built from 14 residues. Germline V gene sequence: CDR1 SGHRS, CDR2 YFSETQ. The CDR3 nucleotides read TGCGCCAGCAGCCCAGGGGACAGGGACCAGCCCCAGCATTTT. It translates to CASSPGDRDQPQHF.

Only a few counts were recorded for this clonotype. V and J are TRBV20-1 and TRBJ2-7, with a weak D call TRBD2 (6 bases). Germline V lookup: CDR1 DFQATT, CDR2 SNEGSKA (reference sequence). The CDR3 consists of 14 residues. V lost 5 bases and J 5 bases, leaving 19 bases between the germline ends. CDR3 sequence (DNA): TGCAGTGCTCGCTCCGGAGGGCTGGTAGACGAGCAGTACTTC. It specifies CSARSGGLVDEQYF.

In this sample, this clonotype turned up many times. V usage is TRBV7-9 and J usage is TRBJ2-7; 7 bases line up with TRBD1. This CDR3 is built from 11 residues. CDR1 is SEHNR, CDR2 FQNEAQ, per germline (reference sequence). CDR3 residues: CASDRLGEQYF. The CDR3 DNA reads as TGTGCTTCGGACAGGTTAGGCGAGCAGTACTTC.

J is TRBJ1-2 and V is TRBV7-2; TRBD1 is a possible D gene (5 bases). This CDR3 has 14 amino acids. V was shortened by 0 bases and J by 3 bases, with 8 bases between the two germline ends. Germline V CDR1 and CDR2: SGHTA, FQGNSA. Here the CDR3 reads CASSLAQGDYGYTF. CDR3 in DNA: TGTGCCAGCAGCTTAGCCCAGGGTGACTATGGCTACACCTTC.

This clonotype came up a few times. This chain uses TRBV5-1 with TRBJ2-5; 10 bases are shared with TRBD1. The J call may be in error: the DNA end matches TRBJ2-1 better. The CDR3 sequence is 21 residues long. Germline values: CDR1 SGHRS, CDR2 YFSETQ. The DNA of the CDR3 is TGCGCCAGCAGCCCCAGGGACAGGGGAGGATTCGCAATGAAGTTTATCAGCGAGCAGTTCTTC. Residues: CASSPRDRGGFAMKFISEQFF.

This clonotype was observed a handful of times. This sequence joins TRBV13 and TRBJ2-1; no definite D call. Per germline, CDR1 PRHDT and CDR2 FYEKMQ (reference sequence). Between the trimmed V and J ends, which lost 0 bases and 0 bases, there was a span of 6 bases. The length of the CDR3 is 15 residues. The CDR3 reads CASSLGTYSYNEQFF. The CDR3 DNA reads as TGTGCCAGCAGCTTAGGGACTTACTCCTACAATGAGCAGTTCTTC.

A few counts support this clonotype. The chain joins TRBV21-1 to TRBJ2-5; the table's TRBD1 call for D was not verified on the DNA. TRBV21-1 is given as a pseudogene. CDR3 length equals 15 residues. This CDR3 is CASSKVGRGVETQYF. The CDR3 nucleotides read TGTGCCAGCAGCAAAGTAGGGCGCGGGGTGGAGACCCAGTACTTC.

The gene calls are TRBV29-1 and TRBJ2-7; perhaps TRBD2 as D (7 bases). This CDR3 has 13 amino acids. The V and J ends lost 1 base and 6 bases respectively, with 13 bases between them. Germline CDR1 and CDR2: SQVTM and ANQGSEA. The CDR3 protein is CSVEARGAGEQYF. The DNA for the CDR3 is TGCAGCGTTGAAGCCCGGGGGGCAGGCGAGCAGTACTTC.

V usage is TRBV20-1 and J usage is TRBJ1-2; 9 bases agree with TRBD1. Germline V CDR1 and CDR2: DFQATT, SNEGSKA (reference sequence). V shed 7 bases and J 4 bases; nucleotides not matched to a gene: 7. The CDR3 runs 13 residues. The DNA of the CDR3 is TGCAGTGTTCTTTCGGGACAGGGCTATGGCTACACCTTC. Protein product: CSVLSGQGYGYTF.

This clonotype was counted ten times or more. The V gene is TRBV7-3, the J gene TRBJ1-2; D is unresolved. Trimming stripped 6 bases from V and 2 bases from J, with 10 bases between. This CDR3 comprises 13 residues. Germline CDR1 and CDR2: SGHTA and FQGTGA. The CDR3 nucleotides are TGTGCCAGCAGTCCCGGGGTCAACTATGGCTACACCTTC. Translating gives CASSPGVNYGYTF.

About this clonotype: The junction differs from germline at one of its ends, possibly a read error. The chain combines TRBV12-3 or TRBV12-4 with TRBJ2-3; TRBD1 aligns across 8 bases. The CDR3 has 15 residues. Here the CDR3 DNA reads TGTGCCAGCAGTTTCATCCTGGACAGGGAGGATATGCAGTATTTT. This translates into CASSFILDREDMQYF.

This chain joins TRBV12-3 or TRBV12-4 and TRBJ1-1; D not certain. This CDR3 spans 16 amino acids. Trimming shortened V by 7 bases and J by 0 bases, and 18 bases separated the two germline ends. The CDR3 DNA reads as TGTGCCAGCACTTCCTCGAGGGTAGTGCTGAACACTGAAGCTTTCTTT. The encoded protein is CASTSSRVVLNTEAFF.

J is TRBJ1-2 and V is TRBV7-9, with D hard to call. Trimming shortened V by 5 bases and J by 0 bases, and 16 bases separated the two germline ends. Germline V gives CDR1 SEHNR, CDR2 FQNEAQ (reference sequence). This CDR3 is 16 amino acids long. This CDR3 is CASSPEVAGANYGYTF. CDR3 DNA sequence: TGTGCCAGCAGCCCAGAGGTTGCCGGAGCTAACTATGGCTACACCTTC.

This clonotype has only a few counts. A junction end diverges from the germline sequence, so it may reflect a read error. The rearrangement links TRBV6-1 to TRBJ1-4; TRBD1 might be the D (6 bases). The CDR3 extends over 16 amino acids. CDR1 is MNHNS and CDR2 is SASEGT in the germline V gene. The DNA for the CDR3 is TGTGCCGGCAGTACGGGACACCCTTACGGGGGTGAAAAACTGTTTTTT. Protein: CAGSTGHPYGGEKLFF.

The CDR3: CASSLIPGQRDYGYTF. For the CDR3, the DNA is TGTGCCAGCAGCCTCATCCCTGGGCAGAGGGACTATGGCTACACCTTC. The genes are TRBV12-3 or TRBV12-4 and TRBJ1-2, with D hard to call. This CDR3 has 16 amino acids. Trimming left V 6 bases short and J 3 bases short, with 20 bases between.

There are a few counts of this clonotype. The V gene is TRBV6-5, the J gene TRBJ2-5; D is uncertain. Germline loops: CDR1 MNHEY, CDR2 SVGAGI. Trimming took off 8 bases at V and 3 bases at J, with 7 bases between the two ends. The CDR3 consists of 11 residues. The CDR3 here is CASARKETQYF. The DNA of the CDR3 is TGTGCCAGCGCCCGAAAAGAGACCCAGTACTTC.

This clonotype was found a few times. The gene calls are TRBV5-1 and TRBJ2-1; D is ambiguous. The V end lost 5 bases, the J end lost 4 bases, and 10 bases lay between the germline ends. CDR3 length: 13 amino acids. Germline V gene lookup returns CDR1 SGHRS and CDR2 YFSETQ. The CDR3 here is CASSVRQYNEQFF. The CDR3 bases are TGCGCCAGCAGTGTTCGGCAATACAATGAGCAGTTCTTC.

Many counts were recorded for this clonotype. This chain uses TRBV11-2 with TRBJ1-2; possible D gene TRBD1, 5 bases. The CDR3 is 13 residues long. V gave up 1 base and J gave up 7 bases, with 10 bases separating them. Germline V CDR1 and CDR2: SGHAT, FQNNGV. This CDR3 reads CASSLGRDLGYTF. The CDR3 nucleotides are TGTGCCAGCAGCTTAGGCAGGGATCTTGGCTACACCTTC.

The genes are TRBV7-3 and TRBJ2-1; possibly TRBD2 for D (6 bases). The J call may be faulty, since TRBJ2-7 better matches the DNA end. This CDR3 spans 16 amino acids. The germline gives CDR1 SGHTA, CDR2 FQGTGA. The CDR3 loop is CASSLVGGPLSYEQYF. Here the CDR3 DNA reads TGTGCCAGCAGCTTAGTGGGGGGACCCTTAAGTTACGAGCAGTACTTC.

This clonotype has just a few counts. This sequence joins TRBV5-1 and TRBJ1-4; 9 nucleotides align to TRBD1. The germline CDR1 and CDR2 sequences are SGHRS and YFSETQ. Trimming cost V 2 bases and J 7 bases; bases outside gene matches: 9. CDR3 length: 16 residues. CDR3 DNA: TGCGCCAGCAGCTTCGGCACAGGGGGCGGTTTTGAAAAACTGTTTTTT. It specifies CASSFGTGGGFEKLFF.

The V gene is TRBV6-2 or TRBV6-3, the J gene TRBJ2-3; the D gene is possibly TRBD2 (5 bases). Looked up from germline, CDR1 is MNHEY and CDR2 is SVGEGT. The CDR3 is 15 residues long. Trimming stripped 6 bases from V and 3 bases from J, with 16 bases between. The CDR3 region is CASRAYGDSTDTQYF. CDR3 in DNA: TGTGCCAGCAGGGCGTACGGGGATTCGACAGATACGCAGTATTTT.

J is TRBJ2-7 and V is TRBV9; a weak D match, TRBD1 (5 bases). CDR3 length equals 13 residues. V lost 3 bases and J lost 0, with 7 bases in between. Germline V gene data show CDR1 as SGDLS and CDR2 as YYNGEE. The CDR3 here is CASSAGHSYEQYF. The DNA for the CDR3 is TGTGCCAGCAGCGCCGGACACTCCTACGAGCAGTACTTC.

This clonotype turned up a few times. One end of the junction is discordant with germline, which a read error may explain. The rearrangement links TRBV20-1 to TRBJ2-1, with D perhaps TRBD1 or TRBD2 (5 bases each). CDR3 length: 16 amino acids. Per the germline V gene, CDR1 is DFQATT and CDR2 is SNEGSKA (reference sequence). CDR3 loop: CSTRVPGTLDGNEQFF. The CDR3 DNA follows: TGCAGTACTAGAGTTCCAGGGACCCTCGATGGGAATGAGCAGTTCTTC.

The chain joins TRBV5-1 to TRBJ2-7; 10 bases map to TRBD2. V shed 0 bases and J 7 bases; nucleotides not matched to a gene: 7. Germline values: CDR1 SGHRS, CDR2 YFSETQ. The CDR3 has 15 residues. CDR3 sequence (DNA): TGCGCCAGCAGCTTGGAACTAGCGGGAAGTAGTGAGCAGTACTTC. This translates into CASSLELAGSSEQYF.